This T cell receptor beta chain was obtained from a study of shared clonotypes between healthy human individuals. Study conclusions and caveats: Against clonotypes common to all four donors, non-shared ones had lower generation probabilities.

Regarding this clone: Its antigen is not known.

Healthy HIV-negative adults without recent acute infections or vaccinations served as donors. Caucasian adults living in Nashville, Tennessee, provided all samples. The CDR3 is 17 residues long. Germline CDR1 and CDR2: MDHEN and SYDVKM. V lost 2 bases to trimming and J lost 7 bases, with 21 bases between them. As handled by the study authors: Filtering of immunoSEQ junctional sequences could not match full-length read filtering. The table came from immunoSEQ multiplex PCR; TCRdb's copy has only in-frame clones and leaves some out. V and J calls and clone size are those listed in that table; D and trimming were worked out from the DNA. This repertoire shows more than 2,000,000 clones, 85% to 95% found once; its top ten account for around 0.4%.

The material sequenced was naive CD4+ T cells from PBMCs. Subset indicated: CD45RA+ positively selected. The chain employs TRBV28 and TRBJ2-1; D remains ambiguous. The receptor was isolated from a young man in good health. Some clones in this sample may be carry-over from other donors' samples. In DNA, the CDR3 is TGTGCCAGCAGTTTAAGGCTGCTCCCGGTTACGTCGAATGAGCAGTTCTTC. Amino acids: CASSLRLLPVTSNEQFF.